Presented here are 25 T cell receptor beta chains from one specimen sequenced in a study of blood T cell repertoires in COVID-19. Here immunoSEQ multiplex PCR was the method, and the copy in TCRdb shows in-frame clones only, minus some. The data contain 10,000 to 15,000 clones, around 83% of them singletons. The specimen sequenced was peripheral blood. The receptors stem from a human donor in a cohort sampled during active COVID-19.

This chain connects TRBV5-1 to TRBJ1-2; 7 positions agree with TRBD1. The CDR3 length is 16 residues. From germline, CDR1 is SGHRS and CDR2 YFSETQ. J gave up 7 bases and V 3 bases, and 15 bases lay outside the gene matches. The CDR3 here is CASSSNGRQGGFGYTF. Here the CDR3 DNA reads TGCGCCAGCAGCTCGAACGGGAGACAGGGCGGATTTGGCTACACCTTC.

The V and J genes are TRBV14 and TRBJ1-6; 8 bases match TRBD1. Germline CDR1 reads SGHDN; CDR2 reads FVKESK. This CDR3 region has 15 residues. With V trimmed by 4 bases and J by 5 bases, 4 bases remained unmatched. CDR3 nucleotides: TGTGCCAGCAGCCCTTGGACAGGGAATAATTCACCCCTCCACTTT. It yields the protein CASSPWTGNNSPLHF.

The chain uses TRBV19 and TRBJ2-1, with a possible D match to TRBD2 (5 bases). Trimming removed 6 bases at V and 15 bases at J, with 9 bases between. CDR1 and CDR2 (germline): LNHDA, SQIVND (reference sequence). The CDR3 length is 9 residues. The CDR3 DNA reads TGTGCCAGTAGGTCGAGGGTGTTCTTC. It yields the protein CASRSRVFF.

The J gene is TRBJ1-2, the V gene TRBV2, with D unresolved. Trimming took off 5 bases at V and 6 bases at J, with 13 bases between the two ends. The CDR3 runs to 13 residues. CDR1 and CDR2 (germline): SNHLY, FYNNEI. This CDR3 is CASSKGRIHGYTF. The CDR3 DNA reads TGTGCCAGCAGTAAAGGGAGGATCCATGGCTACACCTTC.

V is TRBV5-1 and J is TRBJ1-3, with D possibly being TRBD1 (6 bases). CDR1 is SGHRS and CDR2 is YFSETQ in the germline V gene. The germline V and J ends were trimmed by 5 bases and 0 bases, with 12 bases remaining between them. The CDR3 sequence is 15 residues long. For the CDR3, the DNA is TGCGCCAGCAGGCCACAGGGATTCTCTGGAAACACCATATATTTT. Translated: CASRPQGFSGNTIYF.

V and J are TRBV28 and TRBJ1-3; 8 nucleotides align to TRBD1. The germline gives CDR1 MDHEN, CDR2 SYDVKM. This CDR3 contains 15 residues. Unmatched junction bases numbered 8, after V lost 6 bases and J lost 4 bases. In DNA form, the CDR3 reads TGTGCCAGCAGCCAACAGGGGGTCAACGGAAACACCATATATTTT. Amino acids: CASSQQGVNGNTIYF.

This sequence joins TRBV6-2 or TRBV6-3 and TRBJ2-1; D possibly corresponds to TRBD2 (6 bases). Trimming cost V 5 bases and J 7 bases, with 18 bases left between them. The CDR3 is 15 amino acids. Looked up from germline, CDR1 is MNHEY and CDR2 is SVGEGT. CDR3 nucleotides: TGTGCCAGCAGTCCACGACTAGTTTTCAGGAATGAGCAGTTCTTC. Translated, it gives CASSPRLVFRNEQFF.

This clone is medium-sized (0.01 to 0.1%) within its sample. The rearrangement links TRBV7-9 to TRBJ1-2, with TRBD1 matching 8 bases. J gave up 4 bases and V 4 bases, and 8 bases lay outside the gene matches. Germline loops: CDR1 SEHNR, CDR2 FQNEAQ (reference sequence). The CDR3 extends over 15 amino acids. The DNA for the CDR3 is TGTGCCAGCAGCTCGACCAGGGGGCGAGGCTATGGCTACACCTTC. It translates to CASSSTRGRGYGYTF.

This clone was counted a single time. The rearrangement uses TRBV19 and TRBJ2-2; TRBD2 matches 12 bases. The germline gives CDR1 LNHDA, CDR2 SQIVND (reference sequence). This CDR3 is 16 amino acids long. V was clipped by 6 bases and J by 4 bases; unmatched bases: 6. The CDR3 coding sequence is TGTGCCAGTAGCGGACTAGCGGGAACCCTCACCGGGGAGCTGTTTTTT. Protein sequence: CASSGLAGTLTGELFF.

This clone came up once. The chain joins TRBV14 to TRBJ1-3, with D uncertain. The CDR3 runs 15 residues. Germline values: CDR1 SGHDN, CDR2 FVKESK. V lost 4 bases and J 0 bases, leaving 10 bases between the germline ends. The CDR3 nucleotides are TGTGCCAGCAGCCGGGAGGCCCTCTCTGGAAACACCATATATTTT. Protein sequence: CASSREALSGNTIYF. The complete variable domain, with remaining parts taken from reference TRBV14 and TRBJ1-3, reads EAGVTQFPSHSVIEKGQTVTLRCDPISGHDNLYWYRRVMGKEIKFLLHFVKESKQDESGMPNNRFLAERTGGTYSTLKVQPAELEDSGVYFCASSREALSGNTIYFGEGSWLTVV.

This clone was seen only once. This chain links TRBV2 with TRBJ2-5, with 10 nucleotides matching TRBD1. CDR1 is SNHLY and CDR2 is FYNNEI in the germline V gene. The ends lost 6 bases at V and 2 bases at J; junction bases unmatched: 6. This CDR3 spans 15 amino acids. CDR3 residues: CASSDSGQGQETQYF. CDR3 DNA sequence: TGTGCCAGCAGCGACTCGGGACAGGGGCAAGAGACCCAGTACTTC.

V and J are TRBV7-8 and TRBJ1-3; TRBD1 agrees at 8 bases. The length of the CDR3 is 17 residues. Germline CDR1 reads SGHVS; CDR2 reads FQNEAQ. The V gene end was trimmed by 0 bases and the J gene end by 6 bases; junction bases not matched to a gene: 10. CDR3 amino acids: CASSLALFQGAQNTIYF. The CDR3, as DNA: TGTGCCAGCAGCTTAGCACTCTTCCAGGGGGCACAAAACACCATATATTTT.

The rearrangement links TRBV30 to TRBJ1-6; D may be TRBD1 (5 bases). V was clipped by 2 bases and J by 0 bases, with 14 bases between them. This CDR3 contains 17 residues. Germline CDR1 is GTSNPN and CDR2 is SVGIG (reference sequence). CDR3 DNA: TGTGCCTGGAGTCCCCGGCGGGGGTCCTCCTATAATTCACCCCTCCACTTT. It specifies CAWSPRRGSSYNSPLHF.

V gene TRBV28 combines with J gene TRBJ2-2; 13 positions match TRBD2. Trimming cost V 6 bases and J 5 bases; bases outside gene matches: 6. Germline V lookup: CDR1 MDHEN, CDR2 SYDVKM. This CDR3 is built from 16 residues. CDR3 amino acids: CASRTGLAGVTGELFF. Here the CDR3 DNA reads TGTGCCAGCAGAACCGGACTAGCGGGAGTAACCGGGGAGCTGTTTTTT.

The chain joins TRBV12-5 to TRBJ2-1; D might be TRBD2 (5 bases). CDR3 length: 14 amino acids. Germline CDR1 and CDR2: LGHNT and FRNRAP. V lost 5 bases and J 8 bases, leaving 16 bases between the germline ends. CDR3 in DNA: TGTGCTAGTGGTCCCCGGGATGGGTTGGATGAGCAGTTCTTC. It encodes CASGPRDGLDEQFF.

This clone was observed a handful of times. The chain recombines TRBV7-2 with TRBJ2-7; 7 bases align to TRBD2. The V and J ends lost 3 bases and 6 bases, in that order; junction bases with no gene match: 20. The CDR3 is 18 amino acids. The germline CDR1 and CDR2 sequences are SGHTA and FQGNSA. CDR3 in amino acids: CASSFFAGARIGPAEQYF. The CDR3 DNA sequence: TGTGCCAGCAGCTTTTTCGCGGGAGCAAGGATAGGGCCTGCCGAGCAGTACTTC.

This clone was seen only once. J is TRBJ2-7 and V is TRBV3-1 (or the pseudogene TRBV3-2); TRBD2 is a possible D gene (5 bases). Germline V gene data show CDR1 as LGHDT and CDR2 as YNNKEL (reference sequence). The V gene lost 3 bases and the J gene lost 7 bases, with 7 bases spanning the gap. The CDR3 is made up of 11 amino acids. The CDR3 loop is CASSQRAEQYF. The CDR3 DNA is TGTGCCAGCAGCCAGAGGGCGGAGCAGTACTTC.

This chain uses TRBV30 with TRBJ1-6, with 9 bases matching TRBD1. Germline CDR1 is GTSNPN and CDR2 is SVGIG (reference sequence). The CDR3 covers 14 residues. Unmatched junction bases numbered 1, after V lost 3 bases and J lost 4 bases. The CDR3, as DNA: TGTGCCTGGAGAGGACAGGGGTATAATTCACCCCTCCACTTT. Translation gives CAWRGQGYNSPLHF. The full variable domain, completed using reference TRBV30 and TRBJ1-6, is SQTIHQWPATLVQPVGSPLSLECTVEGTSNPNLYWYRQAAGRGLQLLFYSVGIGQISSEVPQNLSASRPQDRQFILSSKKLLLSDSGFYLCAWRGQGYNSPLHFGNGTRLTVT.

The chain carries TRBV19 and TRBJ1-5; D may be TRBD1 (5 bases). V was shortened by 1 base and J by 3 bases, with 10 bases between the two germline ends. Germline V gene lookup returns CDR1 LNHDA and CDR2 SQIVND (reference sequence). The CDR3 spans 15 residues. CDR3 DNA: TGTGCCAGTAGTATAGTAGACAGCAACAATCAGCCCCAGCATTTT. Translation gives CASSIVDSNNQPQHF.

This sequence joins TRBV11-2 and TRBJ2-3; the match to TRBD2 covers 9 bases. Germline V gene data show CDR1 as SGHAT and CDR2 as FQNNGV. V gave up 4 bases and J gave up 7 bases; unmatched junction bases: 9. The CDR3 totals 15 residues. The CDR3 bases are TGTGCCAGCAGCTCTCTTCGCGGGAGGGCGAATACGCAGTATTTT. Translating gives CASSSLRGRANTQYF.

V gene TRBV7-3 combines with J gene TRBJ2-2, with 9 bases lining up with TRBD2. V lost 5 bases and J lost 6; bases outside the gene matches: 10. CDR1 and CDR2 (germline): SGHTA, FQGTGA. The CDR3 contains 16 residues. Written as DNA, the CDR3 is TGTGCCAGCAGCCTCAGCCCAGGACTAGCGTCCGGGGAGCTGTTTTTT. It yields the protein CASSLSPGLASGELFF. Drawing the rest from reference TRBV7-3 and TRBJ2-2, the complete variable domain is GAGVSQTPSNKVTEKGKYVELRCDPISGHTALYWYRQSLGQGPEFLIYFQGTGAADDSGLPNDRFFAVRPEGSVSTLKIQRTERGDSAVYLCASSLSPGLASGELFFGEGSRLTVL.

The chain recombines TRBV3-1 (or the pseudogene TRBV3-2) with TRBJ1-1; possible D gene TRBD1, 5 bases. V gave up 4 bases and J gave up 6 bases, with 12 bases separating them. Germline V gene sequence: CDR1 LGHDT, CDR2 YNNKEL (reference sequence). The CDR3 is 13 amino acids. The CDR3 is CASSLSREAEAFF. DNA of the CDR3: TGTGCCAGCAGCCTCTCCAGGGAGGCTGAAGCTTTCTTT.

The chain links TRBV6-1 to TRBJ1-2; 8 bases fit TRBD1. The length of the CDR3 is 16 residues. V shed 1 base and J 6 bases; nucleotides not matched to a gene: 10. Looked up from germline, CDR1 is MNHNS and CDR2 is SASEGT. The CDR3 DNA follows: TGTGCCAGCAGTGAAGTCTATTTAACAGGGGGGGATGGCTACACCTTC. Its translation is CASSEVYLTGGDGYTF.

J is TRBJ1-5 and V is TRBV4-3; no clear D. V gave up 0 bases and J gave up 2 bases, with 8 bases separating them. The CDR3 runs to 15 residues. Looked up from germline, CDR1 is LGHNA and CDR2 is YSLEER. CDR3 nucleotide sequence: TGCGCCAGCAGCCAAGATTACTCGGGCAATCAGCCCCAGCATTTT. Protein sequence: CASSQDYSGNQPQHF.

This sequence joins TRBV7-8 and TRBJ2-1, with 8 bases identical to TRBD2. The ends lost 5 bases at V and 4 bases at J; junction bases unmatched: 10. Per the germline V gene, CDR1 is SGHVS and CDR2 is FQNEAQ. The CDR3 consists of 16 residues. CDR3 in amino acids: CASSPEAGGQYNEQFF. The DNA of the CDR3 is TGTGCCAGCAGCCCCGAGGCGGGGGGACAATACAATGAGCAGTTCTTC.